The rows below give T cell receptor beta chains drawn from one sample of a study of OX40 agonist ivuxolimab in advanced cancers. Method: immunoSEQ multiplex PCR; TCRdb's copy keeps in-frame clones and lacks some. This sample has about 50,000 clones; around 79% occur once, and the top ten carry 0.95% to 1.5%. The starting material was CD4+ or CD8+ T cells sorted from blood, obtained in a trial of the OX40 agonist ivuxolimab. The source of these receptors is an adult with an advanced solid tumor such as melanoma, head and neck, liver or kidney cancer. CDR3s leave out the opening cysteine and the closing phenylalanine or tryptophan. The order of the fields is clone size, D gene, V gene, CDR3 protein. D genes are given only for firm matches. Clone size appears in some rows only: once, few, many, or a class for an expanded clone.

>-|-|TRBV11-2
ASSLPGGDTQY
>-|-|TRBV7-3
ASSLTGGESSYNSPLH
>-|TRBD2|TRBV30
AGATGLLPSVSSYEQY
>few|TRBD2|TRBV10-3
AISESNSGGNIQY
>-|-|TRBV4-1
ASSAEFGDQPQH
>-|-|TRBV6-5
ASSGGMLNTEAF
>once|-|TRBV19
ASSIYWGAHNEQF
>few|TRBD2|TRBV27
ASSPSTSGSTDTQY
>-|-|TRBV5-1
ASSLDSYTGELF
>once|TRBD2|TRBV7-8
ASSLGLAGTGELF
>-|-|TRBV2
ASSEAGPRYSNQPQH